This TCR beta chain comes out of a study of OX40 agonist ivuxolimab in advanced cancers. The data were produced by immunoSEQ multiplex PCR, yet TCRdb's version contains in-frame clones alone and is incomplete. The sample holds roughly 46,000 clones, about nine tenths seen once. Note on this clone: Antigen unknown.

The study's findings and limits: Not determined was the antigen specificity of the expanded peripheral T cells. The mean number of expanded clones was higher in CD8+ T cells than in CD4+.

CDR3 length: 15 amino acids. Germline V gene lookup returns CDR1 SGHNT and CDR2 YYREEE (reference sequence). With 4 bases removed from V and 0 bases from J, the gap between germline ends came to 10 bases. The chain uses TRBV5-4 and TRBJ1-4, with TRBD1 as a possible D gene (5 bases). The starting material was CD4+ or CD8+ T cells sorted from blood, obtained in a trial of the OX40 agonist ivuxolimab. The sequence derives from an adult with an advanced solid tumor such as melanoma, head and neck, liver or kidney cancer. The CDR3 reads CASSPGTSTNEKLFF. Written as DNA, the CDR3 is TGTGCCAGCAGCCCCGGGACTTCAACTAATGAAAAACTGTTTTTT.